Below are 2 T cell receptor beta chains sequenced from a single sample in a study of cytomegalovirus exposure and HLA in healthy donors. Researchers ran the PCR with 60 Vbeta and 13 Jbeta primers. Method: immunoSEQ multiplex PCR; TCRdb's copy keeps in-frame clones and lacks some. Seen in this sample are under 200,000 clones; the ten most common clones hold approximately 2.3%. Sample: PBMCs. The origin of the receptors is a man aged 25-45 years in good health and CMV-seronegative.

The genes are TRBV27 and TRBJ2-2, with 8 bases aligning to TRBD2. CDR3 length equals 15 residues. J lost 7 bases, V lost 0 bases, and 4 bases had no gene match. Germline V gene sequence: CDR1 MNHEY, CDR2 SMNVEV (reference sequence). CDR3 bases: TGTGCCAGCAGTTTATCTAGCGGGAATGGCGGGGAGCTGTTTTTT. Translated, it gives CASSLSSGNGGELFF.

This chain connects TRBV5-4 to TRBJ2-1; 8 bases are a match to TRBD2. J lost 9 bases, V lost 4 bases, and 9 bases had no gene match. The CDR3 consists of 14 residues. Germline V CDR1 and CDR2: SGHNT, YYREEE (reference sequence). The CDR3 nucleotides are TGTGCCAGCAGCCCCCAGCGGGAGAGCACTGAGCAGTTCTTC. Translating gives CASSPQRESTEQFF.